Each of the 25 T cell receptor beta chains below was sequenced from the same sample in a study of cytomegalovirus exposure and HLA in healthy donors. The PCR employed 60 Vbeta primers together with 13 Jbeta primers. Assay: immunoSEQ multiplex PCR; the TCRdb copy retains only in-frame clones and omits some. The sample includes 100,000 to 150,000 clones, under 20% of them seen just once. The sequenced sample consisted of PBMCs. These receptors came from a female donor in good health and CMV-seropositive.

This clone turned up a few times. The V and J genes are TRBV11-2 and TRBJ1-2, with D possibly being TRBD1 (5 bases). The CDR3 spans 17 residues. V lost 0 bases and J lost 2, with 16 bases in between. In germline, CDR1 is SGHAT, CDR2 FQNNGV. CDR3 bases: TGTGCCAGCAGCTTAGATAAGGGGTACAGGCCGAACTATGGCTACACCTTC. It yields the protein CASSLDKGYRPNYGYTF.

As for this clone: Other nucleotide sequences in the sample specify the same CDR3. CDR3 loop: CASSVLSVVAGGSAGELFF. As DNA, the CDR3 is TGCGCCAGCAGCGTCCTGTCTGTAGTGGCAGGGGGTTCCGCCGGGGAGCTGTTTTTT. The chain combines TRBV5-1 with TRBJ2-2; 7 bases line up with TRBD1. The V gene end was trimmed by 4 bases and the J gene end by 6 bases; junction bases not matched to a gene: 21. The CDR3 covers 19 residues. Per the germline V gene, CDR1 is SGHRS and CDR2 is YFSETQ.

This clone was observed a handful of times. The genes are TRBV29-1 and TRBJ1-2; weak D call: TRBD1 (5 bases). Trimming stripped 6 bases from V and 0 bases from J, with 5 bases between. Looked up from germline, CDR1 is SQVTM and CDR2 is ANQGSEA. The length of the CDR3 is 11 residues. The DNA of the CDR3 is TGCAGCGTGACAGCTAACTATGGCTACACCTTC. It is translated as CSVTANYGYTF.

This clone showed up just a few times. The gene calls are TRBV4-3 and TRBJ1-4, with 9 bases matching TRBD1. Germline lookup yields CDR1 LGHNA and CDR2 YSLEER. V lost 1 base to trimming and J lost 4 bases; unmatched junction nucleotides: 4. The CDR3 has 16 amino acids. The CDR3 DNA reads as TGCGCCAGCAGCCAAGGAACAGGGGGCCTTAATGAAAAACTGTTTTTT. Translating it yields CASSQGTGGLNEKLFF.

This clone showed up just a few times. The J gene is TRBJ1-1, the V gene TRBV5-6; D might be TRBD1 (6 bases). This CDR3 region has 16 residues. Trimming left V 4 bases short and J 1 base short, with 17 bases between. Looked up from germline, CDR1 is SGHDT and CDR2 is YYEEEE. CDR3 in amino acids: CASSPLNYRENTEAFF. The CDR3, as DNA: TGTGCCAGCAGCCCCCTCAACTACAGGGAGAACACTGAAGCTTTCTTT.

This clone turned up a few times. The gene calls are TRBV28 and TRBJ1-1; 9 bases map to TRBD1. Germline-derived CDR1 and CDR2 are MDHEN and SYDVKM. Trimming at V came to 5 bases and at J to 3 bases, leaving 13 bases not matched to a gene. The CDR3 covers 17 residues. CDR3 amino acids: CASSLPNRDRAYTEAFF. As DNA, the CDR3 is TGTGCCAGCAGTCTACCCAACCGGGACAGGGCGTACACTGAAGCTTTCTTT.

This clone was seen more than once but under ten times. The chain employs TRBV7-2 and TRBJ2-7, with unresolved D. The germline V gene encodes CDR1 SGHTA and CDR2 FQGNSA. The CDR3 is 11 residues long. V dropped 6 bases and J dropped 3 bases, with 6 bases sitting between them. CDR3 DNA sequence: TGTGCCAGCAGAAACAACTACGAGCAGTACTTC. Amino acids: CASRNNYEQYF.

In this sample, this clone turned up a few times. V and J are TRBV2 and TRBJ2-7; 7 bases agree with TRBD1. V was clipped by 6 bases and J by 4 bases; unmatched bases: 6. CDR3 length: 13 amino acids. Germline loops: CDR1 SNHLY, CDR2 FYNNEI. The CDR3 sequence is CASSSDRVYEQYF. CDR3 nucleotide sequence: TGTGCCAGCAGCTCCGACAGGGTATACGAGCAGTACTTC.

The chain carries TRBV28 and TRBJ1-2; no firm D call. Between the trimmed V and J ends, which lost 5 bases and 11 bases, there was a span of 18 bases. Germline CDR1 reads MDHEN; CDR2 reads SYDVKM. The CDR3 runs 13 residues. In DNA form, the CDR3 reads TGTGCCAGCAGTCCCGTATCGAGGTTAGGATACACCTTC. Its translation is CASSPVSRLGYTF.

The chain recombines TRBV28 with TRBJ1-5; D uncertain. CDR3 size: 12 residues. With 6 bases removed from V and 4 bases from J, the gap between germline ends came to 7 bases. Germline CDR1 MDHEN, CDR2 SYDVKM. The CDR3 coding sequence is TGTGCCAGCAGCCTCGCGAATCAGCCCCAGCATTTT. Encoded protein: CASSLANQPQHF.

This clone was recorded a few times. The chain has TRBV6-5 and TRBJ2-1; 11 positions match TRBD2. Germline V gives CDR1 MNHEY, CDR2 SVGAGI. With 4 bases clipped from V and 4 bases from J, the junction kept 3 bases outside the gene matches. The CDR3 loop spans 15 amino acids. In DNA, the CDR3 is TGTGCCAGCAGTTCTTCTAGCGGGGGGTACAATGAGCAGTTCTTC. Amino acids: CASSSSSGGYNEQFF.

This CDR3 reads CASSLGTGYGYTF. CDR3 DNA sequence: TGTGCCAGCAGCTTAGGGACAGGGTATGGCTACACCTTC. The chain combines TRBV5-5 with TRBJ1-2; 9 bases map to TRBD1. CDR1 SGHKS and CDR2 YYEKEE come from the germline V gene (reference sequence). The CDR3 is made up of 13 amino acids. V trimming: 2 bases; J trimming: 5 bases; junction bases outside the gene matches: 1.

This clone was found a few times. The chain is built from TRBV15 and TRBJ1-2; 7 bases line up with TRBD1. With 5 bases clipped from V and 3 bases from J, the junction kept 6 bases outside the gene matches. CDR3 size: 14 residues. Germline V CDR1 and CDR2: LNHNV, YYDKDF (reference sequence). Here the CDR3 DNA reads TGTGCCACCAGCCGAGGGGGCGTCGACTATGGCTACACCTTC. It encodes CATSRGGVDYGYTF.

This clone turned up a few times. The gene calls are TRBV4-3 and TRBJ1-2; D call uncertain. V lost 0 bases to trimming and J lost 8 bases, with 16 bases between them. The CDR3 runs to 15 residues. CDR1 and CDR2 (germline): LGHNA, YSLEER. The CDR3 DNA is TGCGCCAGCAGCCAAGATCCCAGTTTAAGGAGGGGCTACACCTTC. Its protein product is CASSQDPSLRRGYTF.

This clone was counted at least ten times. The CDR3 here is CASSFGPGEGTEAFF. Here the CDR3 DNA reads TGTGCCAGCAGCTTCGGTCCAGGGGAGGGCACTGAAGCTTTCTTT. This chain joins TRBV7-6 and TRBJ1-1, with D possibly TRBD1 on 6 matching bases. CDR1 is SGHVS, CDR2 FNYEAQ, per germline. The V end was cut by 3 bases, the J end by 4 bases, with 15 bases between. CDR3 size: 15 residues. Looking up the rest from reference TRBV7-6 and TRBJ1-1 gives the full variable domain: GAGVSQSPRYKVTKRGQDVALRCDPISGHVSLYWYRQALGQGPEFLTYFNYEAQQDKSGLPNDRFSAERPEGSISTLTIQRTEQRDSAMYRCASSFGPGEGTEAFFGQGTRLTVV.

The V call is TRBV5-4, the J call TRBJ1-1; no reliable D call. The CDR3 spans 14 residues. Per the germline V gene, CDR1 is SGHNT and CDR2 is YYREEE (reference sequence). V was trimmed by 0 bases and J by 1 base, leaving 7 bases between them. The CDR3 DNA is TGTGCCAGCAGCTTGGACCCAGAGAACACTGAAGCTTTCTTT. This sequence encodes CASSLDPENTEAFF. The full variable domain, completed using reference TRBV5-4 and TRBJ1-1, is ETGVTQSPTHLIKTRGQQVTLRCSSQSGHNTVSWYQQALGQGPQFIFQYYREEENGRGNFPPRFSGLQFPNYSSELNVNALELDDSALYLCASSLDPENTEAFFGQGTRLTVV.

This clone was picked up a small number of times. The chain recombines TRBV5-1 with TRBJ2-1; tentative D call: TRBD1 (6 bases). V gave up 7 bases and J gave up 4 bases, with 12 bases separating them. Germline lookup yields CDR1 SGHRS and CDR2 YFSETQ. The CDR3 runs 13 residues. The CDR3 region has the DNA TGCGCCAGCGCCCCGGACAGTTACAATGAGCAGTTCTTC. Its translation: CASAPDSYNEQFF.

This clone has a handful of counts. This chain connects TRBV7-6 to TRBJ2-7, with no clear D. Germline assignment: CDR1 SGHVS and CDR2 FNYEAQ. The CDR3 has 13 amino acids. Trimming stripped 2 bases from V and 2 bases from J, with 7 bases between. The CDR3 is CASSLSTAYEQYF. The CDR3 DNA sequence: TGTGCCAGCAGCTTATCCACGGCCTACGAGCAGTACTTC.

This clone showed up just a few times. The CDR3 is CASRGLSVTYNEQFF. In DNA, the CDR3 is TGTGCCAGCAGGGGCCTTTCGGTTACCTACAATGAGCAGTTCTTC. The chain joins TRBV5-6 to TRBJ2-1, with D unclear. Germline V CDR1 and CDR2: SGHDT, YYEEEE. Trimming took off 5 bases at V and 2 bases at J, with 14 bases between the two ends. CDR3 size: 15 residues.

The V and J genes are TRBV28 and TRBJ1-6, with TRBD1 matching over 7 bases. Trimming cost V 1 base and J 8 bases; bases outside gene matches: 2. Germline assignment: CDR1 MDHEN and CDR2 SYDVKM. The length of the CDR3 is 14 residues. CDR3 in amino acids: CASSLSGGDSPLHF. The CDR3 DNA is TGTGCCAGCAGTTTATCAGGGGGAGATTCACCCCTCCACTTT.

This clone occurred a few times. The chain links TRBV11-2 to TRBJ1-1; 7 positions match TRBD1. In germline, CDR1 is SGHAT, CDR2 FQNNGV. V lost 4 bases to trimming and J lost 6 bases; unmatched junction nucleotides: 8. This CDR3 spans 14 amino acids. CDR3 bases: TGTGCCAGCAGCTCTAGACAGGGCGCGGCTGAAGCTTTCTTT. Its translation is CASSSRQGAAEAFF. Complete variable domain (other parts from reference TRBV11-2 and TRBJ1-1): EAGVAQSPRYKIIEKRQSVAFWCNPISGHATLYWYQQILGQGPKLLIQFQNNGVVDDSQLPKDRFSAERLKGVDSTLKIQPAKLEDSAVYLCASSSRQGAAEAFFGQGTRLTVV.

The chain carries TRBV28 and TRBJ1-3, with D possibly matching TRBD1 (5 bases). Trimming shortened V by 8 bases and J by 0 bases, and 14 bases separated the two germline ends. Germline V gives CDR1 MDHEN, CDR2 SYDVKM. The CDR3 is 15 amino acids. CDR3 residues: CASDGTSSSGNTIYF. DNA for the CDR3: TGTGCCAGCGACGGGACTTCCAGCTCTGGAAACACCATATATTTT. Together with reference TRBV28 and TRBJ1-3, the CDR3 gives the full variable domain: DVKVTQSSRYLVKRTGEKVFLECVQDMDHENMFWYRQDPGLGLRLIYFSYDVKMKEKGDIPEGYSVSREKKERFSLILESASTNQTSMYLCASDGTSSSGNTIYFGEGSWLTVV.

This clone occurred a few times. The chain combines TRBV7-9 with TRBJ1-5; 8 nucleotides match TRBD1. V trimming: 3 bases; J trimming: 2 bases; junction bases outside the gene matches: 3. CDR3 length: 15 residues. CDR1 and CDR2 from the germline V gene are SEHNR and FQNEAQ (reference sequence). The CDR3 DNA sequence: TGTGCCAGCAGCTTCGGGACAGGCCGCAATCAGCCCCAGCATTTT. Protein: CASSFGTGRNQPQHF.

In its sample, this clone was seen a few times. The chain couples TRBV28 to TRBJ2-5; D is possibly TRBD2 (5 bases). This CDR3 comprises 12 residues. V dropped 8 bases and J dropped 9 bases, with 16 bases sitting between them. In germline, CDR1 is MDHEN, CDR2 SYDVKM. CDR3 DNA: TGTGCCAGCTCGGGCCTCTACGGGGCCCAGTACTTC. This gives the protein CASSGLYGAQYF.

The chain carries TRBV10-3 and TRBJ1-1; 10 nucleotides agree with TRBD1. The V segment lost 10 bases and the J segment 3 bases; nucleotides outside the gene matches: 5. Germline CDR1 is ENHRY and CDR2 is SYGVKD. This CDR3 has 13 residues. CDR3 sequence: CATSGTGDTEAFF. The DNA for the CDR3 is TGTGCCACCTCCGGGACAGGGGACACTGAAGCTTTCTTT.